These 11 T cell receptor beta chains share one sample of origin, sequenced in a study of response to subunit inactivated influenza vaccine. Using its own MiXCR run on the RT-PCR reads, TCRdb lists one record per CDR3 protein. The sample carries 550,000 to 650,000 distinct CDR3 sequences, 10% to 15% recorded once. The sample in question was PBMCs from blood, obtained on the day of vaccination. The receptors stem from a man aged 50 to 60 who received an inactivated influenza vaccine.

Only a few counts were recorded for this clonotype. This rearrangement joins TRBV11-2 to TRBJ2-7, with D tentatively TRBD2 (6 bases). Germline lookup yields CDR1 SGHAT and CDR2 FQNNGV. Trimming took 3 bases from V and 3 from J, leaving 9 bases between them. This CDR3 has 13 amino acids. The CDR3 DNA reads TGTGCCAGCAGCTTCGGGAGCGGCTACGAGCAGTACTTC. Translating it yields CASSFGSGYEQYF.

This chain links TRBV12-3 or TRBV12-4 with TRBJ2-3; a weak D match, TRBD2 (6 bases). V was pared by 8 bases and J by 2 bases, with 23 bases between. This CDR3 has 17 residues. The DNA of the CDR3 is TGTGCCAGCGCCTTAGGTGGCGGGACCGCATACACAGATACGCAGTATTTT. Translating it yields CASALGGGTAYTDTQYF.

This clonotype occurred a few times. The rearrangement links TRBV12-3 or TRBV12-4 to TRBJ1-4; the match to TRBD1 covers 7 bases. The CDR3 spans 14 residues. Trimming took 6 bases from V and 5 from J; bases not matched to a gene: 6. CDR3 residues: CASRPGTANEKLFF. CDR3 DNA: TGTGCCAGCAGGCCCGGGACAGCAAATGAAAAACTGTTTTTT.

This sequence joins TRBV23-1 and TRBJ2-6; D may be TRBD1 or TRBD2 (5 bases each). TRBV23-1 is designated an ORF whose function remains uncertain. The V gene lost 4 bases and the J gene lost 0 bases, with 10 bases spanning the gap. The CDR3 runs to 16 residues. DNA for the CDR3: TGCGCCAGCAGTCCCTCCGGGGCCTCTGGGGCCAACGTCCTGACTTTC. Translated, it gives CASSPSGASGANVLTF.

This clonotype was counted a few times. This chain connects TRBV6-1 to TRBJ1-1, with 7 bases that match TRBD1. From germline, CDR1 is MNHNS and CDR2 SASEGT. Losses at the gene ends were 5 bases for V and 7 bases for J; bases not matched to a gene: 10. The CDR3 length is 14 residues. The CDR3 coding sequence is TGTGCCAGCAGTCCCCGACAGGGACGAATTGAAGCTTTCTTT. As protein: CASSPRQGRIEAFF.

On this clonotype itself: Germline and junction disagree at one end, which may indicate a read error. The chain combines TRBV28 with TRBJ2-7; 7 nucleotides agree with TRBD1. The length of the CDR3 is 16 residues. The germline V gene has CDR1 MDHEN and CDR2 SYDVKM. The CDR3 sequence: CASRAKGARSSHEQYF. CDR3 DNA sequence: TGTGCCAGCAGGGCGAAGGGGGCCCGTTCCTCCCACGAGCAGTACTTC.

In its sample, this clonotype was seen many times. J is TRBJ2-1 and V is TRBV5-1, with TRBD2 matching over 8 bases. V shed 2 bases, J shed 5 bases, and the junction held 9 bases outside the gene matches. CDR1 and CDR2 (germline): SGHRS, YFSETQ. This CDR3 is 16 amino acids long. In nucleotides, the CDR3 is TGCGCCAGCAGCTTTTATCGGACTAGCCCTAACAATGAGCAGTTCTTC. This encodes CASSFYRTSPNNEQFF.

This clonotype was seen many times. The junction and the germline gene differ at one end; a read error may be behind it. The rearrangement links TRBV7-9 to TRBJ1-2; weak D call: TRBD1 (6 bases). Germline CDR1 reads SEHNR; CDR2 reads FQNEAQ (reference sequence). The CDR3 has 11 amino acids. CDR3 nucleotides: TGTGCCAGCAGCCTTGGGACACCGACGGGCTTC. Its translation is CASSLGTPTGF.

The V call is TRBV5-6, the J call TRBJ2-7, with D unclear. V lost 4 bases and J 2 bases, leaving 13 bases between the germline ends. Germline V CDR1 and CDR2: SGHDT, YYEEEE. CDR3 length equals 14 residues. The CDR3 region has the DNA TGTGCCAGCAGCACCGACTCGACACCCTACGAGCAGTACTTC. Translated, it gives CASSTDSTPYEQYF.

The CDR3, as DNA: TGTGCCAGCAGCCCCGGGACTTTCGGGAGCTATGGCTACACCTTC. This encodes CASSPGTFGSYGYTF. The V gene is TRBV7-2, the J gene TRBJ1-2, with D perhaps matching TRBD1 (5 bases). CDR3 length: 15 amino acids. Germline CDR1 and CDR2: SGHTA and FQGNSA. Trimming cost V 5 bases and J 4 bases, with 17 bases left between them.

This clonotype has at least ten counts. This chain joins TRBV7-2 and TRBJ2-3; TRBD2 agrees at 8 bases. The CDR3 consists of 15 residues. V lost 1 base to trimming and J lost 2 bases; unmatched junction nucleotides: 2. Germline lookup yields CDR1 SGHTA and CDR2 FQGNSA. Here the CDR3 reads CASSLVSGDTDTQYF. Written as DNA, the CDR3 is TGTGCCAGCAGCTTAGTTAGCGGGGACACAGATACGCAGTATTTT.